This is a list of T cell receptor beta chains from one sample in a study of T cell responses to AZD1222 COVID-19 vaccine. The protocol was immunoSEQ multiplex PCR, while the TCRdb copy is restricted to in-frame clones and leaves out a portion. Of around 110,000 clones detected, 85% to 90% appear once; the ten largest clones hold less than 6%. This material consisted of peripheral blood, taken on day 0 of AZD1222 vaccination. Every receptor here comes from an adult in good health. CDR3s include the opening cysteine and the closing phenylalanine or tryptophan. The D gene is left open where the match is weak. Clone size is given for some rows only: seen once, a few or many times, or a class if the clone is expanded.

d_call,v_call,j_call,clone_size,cdr3_aa,cdr3_nt
.,TRBV7-9,TRBJ2-7,.,CASSPRDRVTYEQYF,TGTGCCAGCAGCCCAAGGGACCGTGTTACGTACGAGCAGTACTTC
TRBD2,TRBV11-2,TRBJ2-7,.,CASSPEMGLAGLDEQYF,TGTGCCAGCAGCCCTGAAATGGGACTAGCGGGATTAGATGAGCAGTACTTC
TRBD2,TRBV27,TRBJ2-7,.,CASSLSSGTYEQYF,TGTGCCAGCAGTTTATCTAGCGGGACCTACGAGCAGTACTTC
TRBD1,TRBV28,TRBJ1-5,.,CASRITGGYAQPQHF,TGTGCCAGCAGGATTACAGGGGGTTATGCTCAGCCCCAGCATTTT
TRBD1,TRBV10-1,TRBJ2-1,.,CASSYGQGARRHNEQFF,TGCGCCAGCAGCTACGGACAGGGGGCCAGACGGCACAATGAGCAGTTCTTC
TRBD1,TRBV7-2,TRBJ2-7,.,CASSFQTGQGEQYF,TGTGCCAGCAGCTTCCAGACAGGGCAGGGCGAGCAGTACTTC
.,TRBV7-9,TRBJ2-3,.,CASSLEEGTDTQYF,TGTGCCAGCAGCTTAGAGGAGGGCACAGATACGCAGTATTTT
.,TRBV21-1,TRBJ2-7,.,CASSKESLAGDRYEQYF,TGTGCCAGCAGCAAAGAGTCGTTAGCGGGAGACAGGTACGAGCAGTACTTC
TRBD2,TRBV6-1,TRBJ2-7,.,CASSDNWREPIYEQYF,TGTGCCAGCAGTGACAATTGGCGGGAGCCCATCTACGAGCAGTACTTC
TRBD2,TRBV18,TRBJ2-1,.,CASSPLAGGGDNEQFF,TGTGCCAGCTCCCCCCTAGCGGGAGGGGGGGACAATGAGCAGTTCTTC
TRBD2,TRBV16,TRBJ2-1,once,CASSTGTKGRNEQFF,TGTGCCAGCAGCACCGGGACTAAGGGCCGCAATGAGCAGTTCTTC
TRBD1,TRBV19,TRBJ1-4,.,CASRVRDRGQEYEKLFF,TGTGCCAGTAGGGTCCGGGACAGGGGGCAGGAATATGAAAAACTGTTTTTT
TRBD2,TRBV18,TRBJ2-2,.,CASSQRGLAGGNTGELFF,TGTGCCAGCTCACAACGGGGACTAGCGGGAGGCAACACCGGGGAGCTGTTTTTT
TRBD2,TRBV20-1,TRBJ2-1,.,CSASKRDFNNEQFF,TGCAGTGCTAGTAAGCGGGATTTTAACAATGAGCAGTTCTTC
.,TRBV27,TRBJ2-1,.,CASSTNRGGSSYNEQFF,TGTGCCAGCAGTACTAACAGGGGGGGAAGCTCCTACAATGAGCAGTTCTTC
.,TRBV9,TRBJ1-3,few,CASSADFYSGNTIYF,TGTGCCAGCAGCGCGGACTTCTACTCTGGAAACACCATATATTTT
TRBD1,TRBV5-6,TRBJ2-7,.,CASSFGTGVSYEQYF,TGTGCCAGCAGCTTCGGGACAGGGGTATCCTACGAGCAGTACTTC
.,TRBV11-2,TRBJ2-7,.,CASKGSQGARGEQYF,TGTGCCAGCAAGGGCTCACAGGGAGCACGCGGAGAGCAGTACTTC
TRBD2,TRBV6-5,TRBJ2-1,.,CASSPGLAGVNEQFF,TGTGCCAGCAGTCCCGGACTAGCGGGAGTCAATGAGCAGTTCTTC
.,TRBV2,TRBJ2-7,.,CASSNSPYEQYF,TGTGCCAGCAGCAACAGTCCCTACGAGCAGTACTTC
.,TRBV28,TRBJ2-1,.,CASSLRYSLYNEQFF,TGTGCCAGCAGTTTGAGATACTCCCTTTACAATGAGCAGTTCTTC
.,TRBV27,TRBJ1-5,.,CASSLGGGNQPQHF,TGTGCCAGCAGTTTAGGAGGGGGGAATCAGCCCCAGCATTTT
TRBD1,TRBV5-1,TRBJ1-2,.,CASSLAEGTGGGYTF,TGCGCCAGCAGCTTGGCCGAGGGGACAGGGGGCGGCTACACCTTC
.,TRBV7-3,TRBJ2-1,.,CASSLDGSYNEQFF,TGTGCCAGCAGCCTCGACGGTTCTTACAATGAGCAGTTCTTC
TRBD2,TRBV12-3/TRBV12-4,TRBJ2-7,once,CASSFLTGGEQYF,TGTGCCAGCAGTTTTCTCACCGGGGGGGAGCAGTACTTC
TRBD2,TRBV11-2,TRBJ2-1,.,CASKAAGVDDNEQFF,TGTGCCAGCAAAGCAGCGGGAGTTGACGACAATGAGCAGTTCTTC
TRBD2,TRBV7-8,TRBJ2-7,.,CASSLVSTSGSPYEQYF,TGTGCCAGCAGCTTAGTTTCGACTAGCGGGAGTCCCTACGAGCAGTACTTC
TRBD1,TRBV27,TRBJ1-2,.,CASSLRRTGGNYGYTF,TGTGCCAGCAGTCTGAGAAGGACAGGGGGGAACTATGGCTACACCTTC
.,TRBV12-3/TRBV12-4,TRBJ1-1,.,CASSLRGGAVAFF,TGTGCCAGCAGTTTAAGGGGGGGGGCGGTAGCTTTCTTT
.,TRBV4-3,TRBJ1-3,.,CASSQEVRVSGNTIYF,TGCGCCAGCAGCCAAGAGGTGAGGGTTTCTGGAAACACCATATATTTT
TRBD2,TRBV6-6,TRBJ2-7,few,CASSRTMTSGRNEQYF,TGTGCCAGCAGTCGAACCATGACTAGCGGGAGAAACGAGCAGTACTTC
.,TRBV30,TRBJ1-4,.,CAWSVGQGGEKLFF,TGTGCCTGGAGTGTAGGGCAGGGAGGGGAAAAACTGTTTTTT
TRBD1,TRBV27,TRBJ1-1,.,CASSLDRAFHTEAFF,TGTGCCAGCAGCCTCGACAGGGCTTTTCACACTGAAGCTTTCTTT
TRBD1,TRBV3-1/TRBV3-2,TRBJ1-3,.,CASSPLTDRGHTIYF,TGTGCCAGCAGCCCCCTCACCGACAGGGGCCACACCATATATTTT
.,TRBV6-6,TRBJ1-2,.,CASSPGANYGYTF,TGTGCCAGCAGCCCCGGGGCTAACTATGGCTACACCTTC
TRBD2,TRBV5-4,TRBJ2-1,once,CASSTGLAGLNEQFF,TGTGCCAGCAGCACGGGACTAGCGGGACTCAATGAGCAGTTCTTC
TRBD2,TRBV19,TRBJ2-3,.,CASSIGLAGVTDTQYF,TGTGCCAGTAGTATAGGACTAGCGGGAGTAACAGATACGCAGTATTTT